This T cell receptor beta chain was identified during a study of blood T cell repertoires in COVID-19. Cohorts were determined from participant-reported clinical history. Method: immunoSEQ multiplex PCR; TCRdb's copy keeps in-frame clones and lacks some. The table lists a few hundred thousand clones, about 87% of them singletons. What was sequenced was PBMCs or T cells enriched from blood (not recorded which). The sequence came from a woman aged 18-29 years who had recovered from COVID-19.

The CDR3 coding sequence is TGCGCCAGCAGCCACGTGGGCAGCGTCGGGGAAAACACTGAAGCTTTCTTT. Protein sequence: CASSHVGSVGENTEAFF. This chain links TRBV4-3 with TRBJ1-1; D not certain. V was shortened by 3 bases and J by 2 bases, with 19 bases between the two germline ends. The CDR3 consists of 17 residues. The germline V gene encodes CDR1 LGHNA and CDR2 YSLEER.